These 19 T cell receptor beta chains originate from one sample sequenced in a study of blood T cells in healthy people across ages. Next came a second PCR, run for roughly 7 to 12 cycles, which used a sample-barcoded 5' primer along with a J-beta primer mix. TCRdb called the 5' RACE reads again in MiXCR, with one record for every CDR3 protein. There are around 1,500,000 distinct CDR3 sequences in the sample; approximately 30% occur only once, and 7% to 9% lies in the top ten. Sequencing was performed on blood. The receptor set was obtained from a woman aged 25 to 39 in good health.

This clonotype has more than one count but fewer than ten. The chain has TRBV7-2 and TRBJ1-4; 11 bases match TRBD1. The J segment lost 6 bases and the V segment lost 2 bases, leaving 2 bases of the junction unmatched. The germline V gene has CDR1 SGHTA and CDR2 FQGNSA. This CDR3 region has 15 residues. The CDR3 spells CASSLWTGGYEKLFF. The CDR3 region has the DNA TGTGCCAGCAGCTTATGGACAGGGGGCTATGAAAAACTGTTTTTT.

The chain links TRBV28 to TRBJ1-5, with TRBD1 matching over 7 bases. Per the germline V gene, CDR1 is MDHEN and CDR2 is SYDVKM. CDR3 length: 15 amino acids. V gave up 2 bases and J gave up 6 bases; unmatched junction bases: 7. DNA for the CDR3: TGTGCCAGCAGTTTACAACAGGGGCCGGCTCAGCCCCAGCATTTT. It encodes CASSLQQGPAQPQHF.

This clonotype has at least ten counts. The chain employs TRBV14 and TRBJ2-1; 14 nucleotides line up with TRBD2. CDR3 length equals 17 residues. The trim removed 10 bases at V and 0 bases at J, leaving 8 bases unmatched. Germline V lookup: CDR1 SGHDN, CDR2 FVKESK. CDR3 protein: CATKTSGRASSYNEQFF. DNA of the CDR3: TGTGCCACCAAGACTAGCGGGAGGGCGAGCTCCTACAATGAGCAGTTCTTC.

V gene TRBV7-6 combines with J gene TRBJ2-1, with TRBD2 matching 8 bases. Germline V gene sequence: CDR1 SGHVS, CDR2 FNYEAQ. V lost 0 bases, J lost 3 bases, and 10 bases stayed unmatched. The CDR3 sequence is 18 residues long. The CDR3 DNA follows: TGTGCCAGCAGCTTAGCCCCGCCAGCGGGAGAGATCTACAATGAGCAGTTCTTC. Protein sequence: CASSLAPPAGEIYNEQFF.

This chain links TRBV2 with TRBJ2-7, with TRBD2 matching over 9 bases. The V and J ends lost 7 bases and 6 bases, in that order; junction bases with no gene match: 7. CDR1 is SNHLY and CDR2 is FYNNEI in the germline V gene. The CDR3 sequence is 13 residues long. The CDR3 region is CASKGLAGSEQYF. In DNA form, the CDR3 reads TGTGCCAGCAAGGGACTAGCAGGTAGCGAGCAGTACTTC. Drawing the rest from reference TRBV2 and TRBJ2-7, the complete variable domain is EPEVTQTPSHQVTQMGQEVILRCVPISNHLYFYWYRQILGQKVEFLVSFYNNEISEKSEIFDDQFSVERPDGSNFTLKIRSTKLEDSAMYFCASKGLAGSEQYFGPGTRLTVT.

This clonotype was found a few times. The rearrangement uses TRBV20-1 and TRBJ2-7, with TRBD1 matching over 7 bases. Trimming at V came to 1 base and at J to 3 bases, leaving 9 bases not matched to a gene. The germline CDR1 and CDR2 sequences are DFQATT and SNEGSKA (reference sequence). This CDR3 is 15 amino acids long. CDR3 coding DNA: TGCAGTGCTAGAGCTTCCGGGACAGCGATCTACGAGCAGTACTTC. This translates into CSARASGTAIYEQYF.

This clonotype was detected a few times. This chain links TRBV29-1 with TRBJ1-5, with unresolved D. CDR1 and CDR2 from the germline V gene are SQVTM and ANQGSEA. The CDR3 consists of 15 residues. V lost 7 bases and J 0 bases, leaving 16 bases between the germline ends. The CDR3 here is CSARRRLYSNQPQHF. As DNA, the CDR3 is TGCAGCGCGAGACGGAGACTTTATAGCAATCAGCCCCAGCATTTT.

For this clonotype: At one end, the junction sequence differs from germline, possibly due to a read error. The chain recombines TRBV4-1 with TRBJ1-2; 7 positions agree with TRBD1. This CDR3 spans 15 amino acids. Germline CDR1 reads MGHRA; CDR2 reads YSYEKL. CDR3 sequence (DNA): TGCGCCAGCAGCCAAACACGGGACAGATACTATAGCTACACCTTC. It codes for CASSQTRDRYYSYTF.

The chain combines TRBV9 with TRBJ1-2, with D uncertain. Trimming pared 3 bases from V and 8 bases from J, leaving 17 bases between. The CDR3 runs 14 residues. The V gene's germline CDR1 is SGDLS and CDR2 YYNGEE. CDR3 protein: CASSAADFTRGYTF. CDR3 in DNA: TGTGCCAGCAGCGCAGCGGATTTTACTCGGGGCTACACCTTC.

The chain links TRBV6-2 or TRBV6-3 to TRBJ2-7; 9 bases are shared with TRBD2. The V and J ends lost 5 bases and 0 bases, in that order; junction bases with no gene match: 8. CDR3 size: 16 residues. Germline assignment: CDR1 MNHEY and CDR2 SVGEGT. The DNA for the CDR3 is TGTGCCAGCAGTCCCCATAGCGGGAGCTACTCCTACGAGCAGTACTTC. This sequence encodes CASSPHSGSYSYEQYF.

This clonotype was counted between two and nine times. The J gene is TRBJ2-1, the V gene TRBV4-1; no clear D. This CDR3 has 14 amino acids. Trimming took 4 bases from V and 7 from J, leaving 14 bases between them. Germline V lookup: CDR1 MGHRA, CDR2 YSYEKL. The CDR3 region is CASSLMWATNEQFF. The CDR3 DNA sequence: TGCGCCAGCAGCCTTATGTGGGCTACGAATGAGCAGTTCTTC.

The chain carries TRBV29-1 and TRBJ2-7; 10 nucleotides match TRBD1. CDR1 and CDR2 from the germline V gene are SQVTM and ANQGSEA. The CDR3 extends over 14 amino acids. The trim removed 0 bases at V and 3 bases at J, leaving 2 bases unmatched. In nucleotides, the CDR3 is TGCAGCGTTGAAGACCGGACAGGGGGCTACGAGCAGTACTTC. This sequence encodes CSVEDRTGGYEQYF.

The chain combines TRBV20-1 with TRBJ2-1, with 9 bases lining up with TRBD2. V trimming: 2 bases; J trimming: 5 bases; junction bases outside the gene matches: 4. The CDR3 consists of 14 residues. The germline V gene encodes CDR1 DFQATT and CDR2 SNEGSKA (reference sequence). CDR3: CSARSASGDNEQFF. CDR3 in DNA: TGCAGTGCTAGATCGGCTAGCGGGGACAATGAGCAGTTCTTC.

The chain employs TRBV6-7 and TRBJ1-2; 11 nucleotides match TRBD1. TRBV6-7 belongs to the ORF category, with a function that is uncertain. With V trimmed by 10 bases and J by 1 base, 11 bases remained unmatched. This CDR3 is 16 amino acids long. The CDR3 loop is CATKTGQGASNYGYTF. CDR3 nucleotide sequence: TGTGCCACCAAAACTGGACAGGGGGCTAGTAACTATGGCTACACCTTC.

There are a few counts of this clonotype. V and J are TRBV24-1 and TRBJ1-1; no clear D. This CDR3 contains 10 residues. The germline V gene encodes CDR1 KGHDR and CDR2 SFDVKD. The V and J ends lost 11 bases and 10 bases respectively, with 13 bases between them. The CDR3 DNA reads TGTGCCAAGCAACCGGCAGGAGCTTTCTTT. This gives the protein CAKQPAGAFF.

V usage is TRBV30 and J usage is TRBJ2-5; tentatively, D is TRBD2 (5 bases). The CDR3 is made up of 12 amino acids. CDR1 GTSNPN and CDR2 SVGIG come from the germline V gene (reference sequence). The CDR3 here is CNGQTGMETQYF. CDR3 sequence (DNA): TGTAATGGGCAAACGGGGATGGAGACCCAGTACTTC.

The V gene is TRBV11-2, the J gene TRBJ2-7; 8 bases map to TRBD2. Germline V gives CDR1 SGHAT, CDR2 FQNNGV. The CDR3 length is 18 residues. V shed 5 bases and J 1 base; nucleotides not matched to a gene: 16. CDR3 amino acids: CASSRPTLSGGVSYEQYF. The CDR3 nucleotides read TGTGCCAGCAGCCGTCCTACCCTCTCGGGGGGGGTTTCCTACGAGCAGTACTTC.

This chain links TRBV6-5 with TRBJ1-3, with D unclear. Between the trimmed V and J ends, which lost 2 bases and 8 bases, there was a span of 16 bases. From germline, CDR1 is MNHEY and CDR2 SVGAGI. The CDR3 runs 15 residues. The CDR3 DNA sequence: TGTGCCAGCAGTTACCGACGCCGAGGGTCGGACACCATATATTTT. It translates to CASSYRRRGSDTIYF.

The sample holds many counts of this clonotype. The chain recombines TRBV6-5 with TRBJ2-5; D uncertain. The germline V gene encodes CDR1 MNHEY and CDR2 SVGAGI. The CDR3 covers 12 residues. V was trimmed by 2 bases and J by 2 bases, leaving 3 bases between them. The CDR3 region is CASSYGQETQYF. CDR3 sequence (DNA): TGTGCCAGCAGTTACGGACAAGAGACCCAGTACTTC.